The 26 T cell receptor beta chains reported below all come from one sample, sequenced in a study of blood T cell repertoires in COVID-19. Assay used: immunoSEQ multiplex PCR; TCRdb lists only in-frame clones, some missing. Here the sample spans roughly 250,000 clones, 80% to 95% being singletons. Sequences were obtained from peripheral blood. These receptors originate from a man aged 25 to 40 with COVID-19, enrolled during active disease.

CDR3 region: CAISESGGGRNQPQHF. The CDR3 region has the DNA TGTGCCATCAGTGAGTCTGGAGGGGGCAGGAACCAGCCCCAGCATTTT. This chain uses TRBV10-3 with TRBJ1-5; 7 nucleotides align to TRBD1. Germline-derived CDR1 and CDR2 are ENHRY and SYGVKD. CDR3 length equals 16 residues. The J segment lost 7 bases and the V segment lost 0 bases, leaving 9 bases of the junction unmatched.

The chain links TRBV10-1 to TRBJ1-3, with TRBD1 as a possible D gene (5 bases). Trimming pared 0 bases from V and 1 base from J, leaving 10 bases between. Germline CDR1 reads WNHNN; CDR2 reads SYGVQD (reference sequence). The CDR3 runs to 16 residues. The CDR3 DNA is TGCGCCAGCAGTGAGTCCGGGGGTACGTCTGGAAACACCATATATTTT. Translation gives CASSESGGTSGNTIYF.

The chain carries TRBV5-1 and TRBJ1-1; D might be TRBD1 (6 bases). Germline loops: CDR1 SGHRS, CDR2 YFSETQ. V was shortened by 0 bases and J by 1 base, with 16 bases between the two germline ends. The CDR3 spans 17 residues. The CDR3 loop is CASSLVPQGSPNTEAFF. CDR3 nucleotide sequence: TGCGCCAGCAGCTTGGTCCCGCAGGGGAGTCCGAACACTGAAGCTTTCTTT.

V and J are TRBV7-6 and TRBJ2-1; 8 nucleotides align to TRBD1. The CDR3 is 17 amino acids. Trimming cost V 1 base and J 6 bases; bases outside gene matches: 11. Germline V gene data show CDR1 as SGHVS and CDR2 as FNYEAQ. CDR3 protein: CASSLGRGFDRGNEQFF. The CDR3 bases are TGTGCCAGCAGCTTAGGACGGGGGTTCGACAGGGGCAATGAGCAGTTCTTC.

The chain recombines TRBV18 with TRBJ2-7, with TRBD1 identical over 7 bases. There are 16 residues in the CDR3. Per germline, CDR1 KGHSH and CDR2 LQKENI. Losses at the gene ends were 6 bases for V and 2 bases for J; bases not matched to a gene: 13. The DNA of the CDR3 is TGTGCCAGCTCTCGCTACCGACAGGGCTCTACCTACGAGCAGTACTTC. Protein sequence: CASSRYRQGSTYEQYF.

This clone was picked up one time. The chain has TRBV4-1 and TRBJ2-2; D possibly corresponds to TRBD2 (7 bases). The CDR3 covers 17 residues. Trimming removed 0 bases from V and 0 bases from J, with 11 bases in between. Germline CDR1 and CDR2: MGHRA and YSYEKL. The CDR3 sequence: CASSQEGGGANTGELFF. CDR3 DNA: TGCGCCAGCAGCCAAGAAGGGGGGGGAGCGAACACCGGGGAGCTGTTTTTT.

This chain uses TRBV24-1 with TRBJ2-3, with a tentative D call TRBD2 (6 bases). The CDR3 has 16 residues. Trimming stripped 7 bases from V and 2 bases from J, with 18 bases between. CDR1 and CDR2 from the germline V gene are KGHDR and SFDVKD. CDR3 amino acids: CATSGGAGRVTDTQYF. Here the CDR3 DNA reads TGTGCCACCAGCGGAGGGGCCGGGCGGGTCACAGATACGCAGTATTTT.

V gene TRBV28 combines with J gene TRBJ2-7; TRBD1 aligns across 8 bases. Germline V gene data show CDR1 as MDHEN and CDR2 as SYDVKM. J gave up 1 base and V 7 bases, and 6 bases lay outside the gene matches. The CDR3 runs 14 residues. The CDR3 here is CASILRQGSYEQYF. CDR3 in DNA: TGTGCCAGCATTCTACGACAGGGGTCCTACGAGCAGTACTTC.

The chain employs TRBV6-4 and TRBJ2-3; 11 bases line up with TRBD2. After removal of 6 bases from V and 14 bases from J, the junction contained 13 bases not matched to a gene. The V gene's germline CDR1 is MRHNA and CDR2 SNTAGT. This CDR3 has 14 amino acids. The DNA of the CDR3 is TGTGCCAGCAGCTTACTAGCGGGGGACCCTTCACCGTATTTT. It specifies CASSLLAGDPSPYF.

This chain connects TRBV3-1 (or the pseudogene TRBV3-2) to TRBJ1-1; D possibly corresponds to TRBD1 (6 bases). CDR1 and CDR2 from the germline V gene are LGHDT and YNNKEL (reference sequence). Trimming removed 0 bases from V and 1 base from J, with 12 bases in between. This CDR3 region has 16 residues. The CDR3 loop is CASSQEKIGGNTEAFF. The CDR3 bases are TGTGCCAGCAGCCAAGAAAAAATAGGGGGGAACACTGAAGCTTTCTTT.

The chain uses TRBV5-1 and TRBJ2-1; TRBD1 aligns across 9 bases. The CDR3 covers 16 residues. In germline, CDR1 is SGHRS, CDR2 YFSETQ. The V and J ends lost 3 bases and 3 bases, in that order; junction bases with no gene match: 7. The CDR3 DNA reads as TGCGCCAGCAGCTCGCGGACAGGGGTTAACTACAATGAGCAGTTCTTC. This translates into CASSSRTGVNYNEQFF.

The chain couples TRBV5-4 to TRBJ2-1; 9 nucleotides match TRBD1. The CDR3 consists of 16 residues. After removal of 4 bases from V and 9 bases from J, the junction contained 14 bases not matched to a gene. The germline gives CDR1 SGHNT, CDR2 YYREEE (reference sequence). CDR3 loop: CASSGGTGPTFGEQFF. The CDR3 DNA follows: TGTGCCAGCAGCGGGGGGACAGGGCCCACATTTGGTGAGCAGTTCTTC.

This clone has a single count. The gene calls are TRBV18 and TRBJ1-5, with D perhaps matching TRBD1 (5 bases). Deletions cut 2 bases from V and 4 bases from J, with 9 bases between. This CDR3 is 14 amino acids long. CDR1 and CDR2 (germline): KGHSH, LQKENI. In DNA, the CDR3 is TGTGCCAGCTCACCATCGGGGGGGAATCAGCCCCAGCATTTT. Amino acid sequence: CASSPSGGNQPQHF. The full variable domain, completed using reference TRBV18 and TRBJ1-5, is NAGVMQNPRHLVRRRGQEARLRCSPMKGHSHVYWYRQLPEEGLKFMVYLQKENIIDESGMPKERFSAEFPKEGPSILRIQQVVRGDSAAYFCASSPSGGNQPQHFGDGTRLSIL.

The chain combines TRBV2 with TRBJ1-1, with 8 bases aligning to TRBD1. In germline, CDR1 is SNHLY, CDR2 FYNNEI. The J segment lost 1 base and the V segment lost 4 bases, leaving 11 bases of the junction unmatched. The CDR3 is 17 amino acids. The CDR3: CASSVSPKTGANTEAFF. DNA of the CDR3: TGTGCCAGCAGTGTTTCGCCCAAGACAGGGGCGAACACTGAAGCTTTCTTT.

The V call is TRBV5-1, the J call TRBJ2-5; TRBD2 agrees at 12 bases. Germline V CDR1 and CDR2: SGHRS, YFSETQ. The CDR3 spans 16 residues. The V and J ends lost 2 bases and 1 base, in that order; junction bases with no gene match: 3. The CDR3 nucleotides are TGCGCCAGCAGCTTCCTAGCGGGGGGGGTCCAAGAGACCCAGTACTTC. The encoded protein is CASSFLAGGVQETQYF.

V is TRBV2 and J is TRBJ1-1; 9 bases line up with TRBD1. V gave up 5 bases and J gave up 3 bases; unmatched junction bases: 4. Germline V gene sequence: CDR1 SNHLY, CDR2 FYNNEI. The CDR3 contains 14 residues. The chain's CDR3 is CASSLRTGDTEAFF. CDR3 bases: TGTGCCAGCAGTCTTAGGACAGGGGACACTGAAGCTTTCTTT.

The sample holds one count of this clone. The chain employs TRBV4-1 and TRBJ2-7; D gene uncertain. V lost 1 base to trimming and J lost 0 bases, with 16 bases between them. There are 17 residues in the CDR3. Germline assignment: CDR1 MGHRA and CDR2 YSYEKL. The CDR3 here is CASSQGLRLVSSYEQYF. CDR3 in DNA: TGCGCCAGCAGCCAAGGGTTGAGGCTTGTCAGCTCCTACGAGCAGTACTTC.

The chain uses TRBV15 and TRBJ2-7; possibly TRBD1 for D (6 bases). With 0 bases removed from V and 2 bases from J, the gap between germline ends came to 11 bases. The CDR3 spans 15 residues. Per germline, CDR1 LNHNV and CDR2 YYDKDF (reference sequence). The CDR3 bases are TGTGCCACCAGCAGAGATCAGGGGTTCACCTACGAGCAGTACTTC. Its translation: CATSRDQGFTYEQYF.

The genes are TRBV5-1 and TRBJ2-7, with TRBD1 matching over 11 bases. From germline, CDR1 is SGHRS and CDR2 YFSETQ. This CDR3 spans 14 amino acids. V gave up 4 bases and J gave up 9 bases; unmatched junction bases: 9. The CDR3 protein is CASSPDRDRGTQYF. The CDR3 coding sequence is TGCGCCAGCAGCCCCGACCGGGACAGGGGGACGCAGTACTTC.

This chain uses TRBV9 with TRBJ2-1, with unresolved D. In germline, CDR1 is SGDLS, CDR2 YYNGEE. V was shortened by 7 bases and J by 2 bases, with 7 bases between the two germline ends. This CDR3 spans 12 amino acids. The CDR3 spells CASGRTYNEQFF. The CDR3 nucleotides read TGTGCCAGCGGGCGTACCTACAATGAGCAGTTCTTC.

This clone came up once. The chain employs TRBV19 and TRBJ1-4; D is perhaps TRBD1 (5 bases). Trimming cost V 3 bases and J 8 bases, with 13 bases left between them. CDR1 LNHDA and CDR2 SQIVND come from the germline V gene (reference sequence). The CDR3 covers 14 residues. The CDR3 region has the DNA TGTGCCAGTAGTATTGTGCAGGGCAGGGAAAAACTGTTTTTT. This codes for CASSIVQGREKLFF.

This clone was picked up a small number of times. The chain links TRBV4-1 to TRBJ2-7; the match to TRBD1 covers 10 bases. This CDR3 has 15 residues. Germline V gene lookup returns CDR1 MGHRA and CDR2 YSYEKL. After removal of 4 bases from V and 7 bases from J, the junction contained 10 bases not matched to a gene. The CDR3 bases are TGCGCCAGCAGCCTCTCGGGACAGGGGCCGTATGAGCAGTACTTC. This codes for CASSLSGQGPYEQYF.

The J gene is TRBJ1-5, the V gene TRBV4-2; D uncertain. The CDR3 runs 13 residues. Trimming took 4 bases from V and 7 from J, leaving 11 bases between them. CDR1 is LGHNA and CDR2 is YNFKEQ in the germline V gene. CDR3 loop: CASSPQQRQPQHF. For the CDR3, the DNA is TGTGCCAGCAGCCCACAACAGAGACAGCCCCAGCATTTT.

The V and J genes are TRBV5-4 and TRBJ2-3; D possibly corresponds to TRBD2 (5 bases). Trimming removed 2 bases from V and 3 bases from J, with 16 bases in between. The germline V gene has CDR1 SGHNT and CDR2 YYREEE (reference sequence). The CDR3 extends over 16 amino acids. The CDR3 protein is CASSLPLGEGTDTQYF. DNA for the CDR3: TGTGCCAGCAGCTTACCACTAGGAGAAGGTACAGATACGCAGTATTTT.

The rearrangement links TRBV2 to TRBJ2-3; 11 bases line up with TRBD1. Germline trimming cut 2 bases from V and 6 bases from J; bases unmatched to any gene: 13. Germline V gene data show CDR1 as SNHLY and CDR2 as FYNNEI. CDR3 size: 18 residues. The CDR3 here is CASSEIVGWDRGRDTQYF. The CDR3 DNA reads as TGTGCCAGCAGTGAAATAGTGGGTTGGGACAGGGGGAGGGATACGCAGTATTTT.

The V gene is TRBV5-6, the J gene TRBJ1-2; a possible D gene is TRBD1 (5 bases). Germline CDR1 reads SGHDT; CDR2 reads YYEEEE. The CDR3 has 17 residues. The V end was cut by 2 bases, the J end by 0 bases, with 17 bases between. This CDR3 is CASSFLQVVRSNYGYTF. The CDR3 region has the DNA TGTGCCAGCAGCTTTTTACAGGTCGTACGCTCTAACTATGGCTACACCTTC.